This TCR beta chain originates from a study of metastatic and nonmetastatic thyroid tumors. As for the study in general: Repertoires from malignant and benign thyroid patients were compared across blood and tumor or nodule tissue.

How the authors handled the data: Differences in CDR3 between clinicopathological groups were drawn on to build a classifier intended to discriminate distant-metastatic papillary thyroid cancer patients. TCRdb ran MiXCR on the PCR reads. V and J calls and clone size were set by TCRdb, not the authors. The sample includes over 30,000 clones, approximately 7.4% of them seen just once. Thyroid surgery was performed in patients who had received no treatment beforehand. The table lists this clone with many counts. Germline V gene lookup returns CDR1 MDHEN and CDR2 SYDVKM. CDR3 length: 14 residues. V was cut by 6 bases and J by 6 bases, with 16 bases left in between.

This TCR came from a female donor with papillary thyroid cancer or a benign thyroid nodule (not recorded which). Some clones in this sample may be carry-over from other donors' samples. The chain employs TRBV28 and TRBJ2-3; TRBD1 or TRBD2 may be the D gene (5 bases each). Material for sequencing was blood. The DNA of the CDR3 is TGTGCCAGCAGAGAGGCAGGGAGAAGTGATACGCAGTATTTT. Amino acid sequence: CASREAGRSDTQYF.